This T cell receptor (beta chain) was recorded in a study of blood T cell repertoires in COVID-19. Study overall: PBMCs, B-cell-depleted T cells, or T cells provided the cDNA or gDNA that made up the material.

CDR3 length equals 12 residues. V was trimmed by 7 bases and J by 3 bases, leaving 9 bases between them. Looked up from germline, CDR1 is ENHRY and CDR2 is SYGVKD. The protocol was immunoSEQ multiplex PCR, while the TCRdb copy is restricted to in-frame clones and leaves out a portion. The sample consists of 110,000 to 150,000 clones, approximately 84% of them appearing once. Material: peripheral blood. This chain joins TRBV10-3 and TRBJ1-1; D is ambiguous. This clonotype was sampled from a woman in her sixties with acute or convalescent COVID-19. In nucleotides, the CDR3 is TGTGCCATCAAGAGGGCTGACACTGAAGCTTTCTTT. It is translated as CAIKRADTEAFF.